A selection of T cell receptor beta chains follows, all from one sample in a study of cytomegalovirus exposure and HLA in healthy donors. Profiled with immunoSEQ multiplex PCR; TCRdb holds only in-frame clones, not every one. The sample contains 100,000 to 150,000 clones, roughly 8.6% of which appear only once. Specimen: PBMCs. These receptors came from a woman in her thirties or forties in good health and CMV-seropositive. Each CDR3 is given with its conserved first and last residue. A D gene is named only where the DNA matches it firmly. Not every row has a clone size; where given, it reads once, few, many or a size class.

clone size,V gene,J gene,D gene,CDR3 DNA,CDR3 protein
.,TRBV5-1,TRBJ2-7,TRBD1,TGCGCCAGCAGCGGGGGACAGGGCCCCTACGAGCAGTACTTC,CASSGGQGPYEQYF
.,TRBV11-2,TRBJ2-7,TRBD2,TGTGCCAGCAGCTTAAAACCGGGGGGGCCCTACGAGCAGTACTTC,CASSLKPGGPYEQYF
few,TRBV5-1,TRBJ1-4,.,TGCGCCAGCAGCCAAGTGTGGACAGCTTCTAATGAAAAACTGTTTTTT,CASSQVWTASNEKLFF
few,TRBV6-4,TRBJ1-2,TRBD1,TGTGCCAGCAGTGAAGGGGGCGCGGGCTATGGCTACACCTTC,CASSEGGAGYGYTF
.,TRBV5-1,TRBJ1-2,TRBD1,TGCGCCAGCAGCCCAACAGGGACAGGGACGAGGGGCTACACCTTC,CASSPTGTGTRGYTF
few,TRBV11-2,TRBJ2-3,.,TGTGCCAGCAGCTTCAAGGGGTCCACAGATACGCAGTATTTT,CASSFKGSTDTQYF
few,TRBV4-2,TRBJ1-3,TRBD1,TGTGCCAGCAGCCAAGAAGGGGGCGGCTCTGGAAACACCATATATTTT,CASSQEGGGSGNTIYF
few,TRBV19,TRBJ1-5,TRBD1,TGTGCCTGCACAGGGGGCGAAGGTTTGAATCAGCCCCAGCATTTT,CACTGGEGLNQPQHF
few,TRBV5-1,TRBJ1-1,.,TGCGCCAGCAGCACAAACTATGAAGCTTTCTTT,CASSTNYEAFF
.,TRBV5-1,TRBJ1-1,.,TGCGCCAGCACCACGGGGGACGGCGTCACTGAAGCTTTCTTT,CASTTGDGVTEAFF
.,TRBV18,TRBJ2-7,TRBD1,TGTGCCAGCTCACCGGGACAGGGAAAAGGATCCTACGAGCAGTACTTC,CASSPGQGKGSYEQYF
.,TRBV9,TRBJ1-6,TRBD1,TGTGCCAGCAGCCCAGGACAGGGCTATAATTCACCCCTCCACTTT,CASSPGQGYNSPLHF
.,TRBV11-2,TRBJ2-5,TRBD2,TGTGCCAGCAGCCCTAGCGGGTTAGTGGAGACCCAGTACTTC,CASSPSGLVETQYF
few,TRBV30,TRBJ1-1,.,TGTGCCTCGACACCTACAAACACTGAAGCTTTCTTT,CASTPTNTEAFF
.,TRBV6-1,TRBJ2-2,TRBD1,TGTGCCAGCAGTGCCCACAGGGGGCGGGGTACCGGGGAGCTGTTTTTT,CASSAHRGRGTGELFF
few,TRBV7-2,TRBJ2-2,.,TGTGCCAGCAGCCCTCAGAGGCGGAGCACCGGGGAGCTGTTTTTT,CASSPQRRSTGELFF
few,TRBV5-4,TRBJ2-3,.,TGTGCCAGCAGCTTTGGAATGGGCTCCACAGATACGCAGTATTTT,CASSFGMGSTDTQYF
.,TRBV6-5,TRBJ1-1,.,TGTGCCAGCAGTTATCAACAGAACACTGAAGCTTTCTTT,CASSYQQNTEAFF
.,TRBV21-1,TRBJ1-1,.,TGTGCCAGCAGCAGACCCCGGGACAGGGGAGTTTTCTTT,CASSRPRDRGVFF
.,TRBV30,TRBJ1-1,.,TGTGCCTGGAGTTTACAGGGCTTCGGCACTGAAGCTTTCTTT,CAWSLQGFGTEAFF
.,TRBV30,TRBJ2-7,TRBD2,TGTGCCTGGACCCCGTGGACTAGCGGCTCCTACGAGCAGTACTTC,CAWTPWTSGSYEQYF
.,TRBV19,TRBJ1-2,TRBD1,TGTGCCAGTACCCTCGGGAGACAGGGGGTTAACTATGGCTACACCTTC,CASTLGRQGVNYGYTF
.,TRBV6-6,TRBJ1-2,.,TGTGCCAGCACCGAACACAGGAACTATGGCTACACCTTC,CASTEHRNYGYTF
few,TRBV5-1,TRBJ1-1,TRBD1,TGCGCCAGCAGCTCGGGACAGGGGGTGAGCACTGAAGCTTTCTTT,CASSSGQGVSTEAFF
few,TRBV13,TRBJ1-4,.,TGTGCCAGCAGGTTCGGGGGAAAACTGTTTTTT,CASRFGGKLFF
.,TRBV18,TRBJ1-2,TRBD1,TGTGCCAGCTCCCGCGGCCGGGACAGGGATCTTGGCTACACCTTC,CASSRGRDRDLGYTF
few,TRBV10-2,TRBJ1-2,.,TGCGCCAGCAGTGAGCCAATACAGGGTGGTGGGTATGGCTACACCTTC,CASSEPIQGGGYGYTF
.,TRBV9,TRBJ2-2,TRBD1,TGTGCCAGCAGCGTAGCTCCAGGGGGAGCCGGGGAGCTGTTTTTT,CASSVAPGGAGELFF
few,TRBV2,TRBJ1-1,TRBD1,TGTGCCAGCAGTAAAGGACAGGGGACCTTTACTGAAGCTTTCTTT,CASSKGQGTFTEAFF
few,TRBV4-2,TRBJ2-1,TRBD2,TGTGCCAGCTCCACAACTAGCGGGGGGGCGTCGAAGTTCTTC,CASSTTSGGASKFF
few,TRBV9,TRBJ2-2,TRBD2,TGTGCCAGCAGCCCACTAGCGAAGGACGGGGAGCTGTTTTTT,CASSPLAKDGELFF
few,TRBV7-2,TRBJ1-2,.,TGTGCCAGCAGCTTAGGAACAGGGTCAGGCTATGGCTACACCTTC,CASSLGTGSGYGYTF
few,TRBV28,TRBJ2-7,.,TGTGCCAGCAGACCGACGGGTCCGGTCGAGCAGTACTTC,CASRPTGPVEQYF
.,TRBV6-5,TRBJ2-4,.,TGTGCCAGCAGTTACTCCGACAGGAGCTACAAAAACATTCAGTACTTC,CASSYSDRSYKNIQYF
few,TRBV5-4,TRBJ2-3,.,TGTGCCAGCAGCTTAGCGGCACAGTCTAGCACAGATACGCAGTATTTT,CASSLAAQSSTDTQYF
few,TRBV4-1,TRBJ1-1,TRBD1,TGCGCCAGCAGCCAAGAAGGGGGGACAGGGTCTCTTAACACTGAAGCTTTCTTT,CASSQEGGTGSLNTEAFF
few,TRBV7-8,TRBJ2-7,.,TGTGCCAGCAGCTTAGTTTTCTACGAGCAGTACTTC,CASSLVFYEQYF
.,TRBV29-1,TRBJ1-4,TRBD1,TGCAGCGGAACCGGGACAGGGAATGAAAAACTGTTTTTT,CSGTGTGNEKLFF
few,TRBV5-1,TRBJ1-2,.,TGCGCCAGCAGCTCGGAGAGTCACTGGAATGGCTACACCTTC,CASSSESHWNGYTF
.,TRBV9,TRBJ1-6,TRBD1,TGTGCCAGCAGCGCCCAGACAGGGGAATATTCACCCCTCCACTTT,CASSAQTGEYSPLHF
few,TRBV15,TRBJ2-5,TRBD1,TGTGCCACCAGCCCCCGAAACAGGGGGCGCGGATGGGAGACCCAGTACTTC,CATSPRNRGRGWETQYF